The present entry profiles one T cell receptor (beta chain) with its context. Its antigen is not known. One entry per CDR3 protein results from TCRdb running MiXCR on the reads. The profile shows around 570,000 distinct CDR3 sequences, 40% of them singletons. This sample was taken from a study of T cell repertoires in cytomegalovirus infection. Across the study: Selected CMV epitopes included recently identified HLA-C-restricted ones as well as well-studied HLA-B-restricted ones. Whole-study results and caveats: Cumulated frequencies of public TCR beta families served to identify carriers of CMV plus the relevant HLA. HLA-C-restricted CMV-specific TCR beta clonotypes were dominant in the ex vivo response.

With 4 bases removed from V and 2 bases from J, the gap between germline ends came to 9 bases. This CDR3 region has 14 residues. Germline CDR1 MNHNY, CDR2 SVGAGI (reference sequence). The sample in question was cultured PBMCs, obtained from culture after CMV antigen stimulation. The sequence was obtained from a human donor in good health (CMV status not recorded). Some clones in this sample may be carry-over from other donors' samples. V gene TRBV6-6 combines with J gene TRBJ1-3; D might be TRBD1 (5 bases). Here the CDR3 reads CASSSGHAGNTIYF. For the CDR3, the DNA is TGTGCCAGCAGTTCCGGACACGCTGGAAACACCATATATTTT.